Detailed here is one TCR beta chain. This entry belongs to a study of blood T cell repertoires in COVID-19. At the level of the study: Italy, Spain and the United States were the sources of the convalescent and acute COVID-19 samples. PBMCs, B-cell-depleted T cells, or T cells provided the cDNA or gDNA that made up the material.

Authors' analysis steps: Counts of nucleated cells, estimated from reference gene primer amplification, were obtained. Sequencing used immunoSEQ multiplex PCR; TCRdb keeps in-frame clones, though not all of them. The DNA was the basis for D and trimming; V, J and clone size are from that table. This table has 130,000 to 150,000 clones, about 86% appearing once. Germline V lookup: CDR1 MRHNA, CDR2 SNTAGT. The V and J ends lost 5 bases and 7 bases, in that order; junction bases with no gene match: 9. The CDR3 contains 16 residues. The chain joins TRBV6-4 to TRBJ2-3; 13 bases line up with TRBD2. The receptor was derived from a woman aged 50 to 60 with active or convalescent COVID-19. The specimen was peripheral blood. CDR3 DNA sequence: TGTGCCAGCAGTCCCGAGGCGGGACTAGCGGGGAATACGCAGTATTTT. It translates to CASSPEAGLAGNTQYF.